This TCR beta chain stems from a study of cytomegalovirus exposure and HLA in healthy donors (dated by TCRdb to about 2017). Regarding the research as a whole: According to an earlier analysis of a few hundred of the donors, about 170 million T cells yielded roughly 100 million unique TCR beta sequences and 276 Gb of sequence data. Roughly 300 gigabases of sequencing data and tens of millions of unique TCR sequences were included in an early release covering roughly 600 HLA-typed donors. Of the roughly 410 genotyped donors, less than 85% were placed in the genetic ancestry cluster associated with self-reported Caucasian donors. The study was designed to test whether signatures of past pathogen exposure could be identified by cataloging public T cell receptors. The study used immunosequencing to profile the T cell repertoires of several hundred subjects and linked those repertoires to cytomegalovirus serostatus. A separate validation cohort of approximately 120 different subjects was used in addition to the roughly 640-subject first cohort. To predict cytomegalovirus infection status, the study brought together high-throughput TCR immunosequencing, statistical association of individual TCRs with disease status, and machine learning. A later analysis re-examined previously published TCR beta repertoires from hundreds of donors and added high-resolution HLA genotyping to investigate patterns of TCR occurrence. Rather than drawing on any new phenotypic data, the later analysis identified candidate immune exposures from TCR beta sequences and the way those sequences occurred across donors. An earlier analysis of about 600 of the donors used high-throughput TCR beta sequencing to judge whether each TCR beta V gene segment behaved as functional or pseudogenic. Donor age, sex, ethnicity and CMV serostatus were compiled together with the repertoire data. Genome-wide SNP genotypes for about 65% of the 666 donors were used in a later genetic analysis, which treated that subset as a discovery cohort. All discovery cohort repertoires had been generated on a single sequencing platform. Both class I and class II loci were covered by HLA typing, at four-digit resolution. Typing coverage differed by locus: A, B, C, DRB1 and DQB1 were typed in roughly 620-630 donors, DQA1 in 500 to 550, DPA1 in around 610, and DPB1 in roughly 450. Several DR-DQ haplotypes were treated as single units for association and clustering because of strong linkage in the cohort. Among 398 genotyped donors of the cohort, an average of about 240,000 unique TCR beta nucleotide sequences were sequenced per donor, about a sixth of them non-productive. What the research found in general, with its limitations: HLA typing was unavailable for some donors at each locus, so association tests used only the typed subset. Linkage disequilibrium might explain the correlated functional status among segregating V segments, but an unknown experimental factor could not be ruled out. Fewer than 20 rarely observed V segments, including chromosome 9 orphons, were excluded from the earlier analysis of about 500 of the donors because counts were too low. A further reported finding was that TCR beta sequences accurately predicted the HLA-A and HLA-B alleles for most subjects in the first cohort. While some public TCRs were present in many individuals, most TCR sequences turned up only very rarely across donors. According to a later analysis, TCR association rates differed among HLA loci, with DRB1 alleles showing the most associated TCRs and HLA-C alleles showing the fewest. Sequencing depth was assumed to be roughly uniform across donors in the presence/absence analyses, though that assumption may not hold. A cluster of highly shared sequence variants was judged likely to represent a technical artifact of the sequencing pipeline. Immune exposure information for the cohort was limited to CMV serostatus. In an earlier analysis of 587 of the donors, most TCR beta V segments appeared in productive rearrangements about 90% or about 30% of the time, broadly matching IMGT annotations. A few of the identified cytomegalovirus-associated TCR beta chains were confirmed in vitro to be specific for cytomegalovirus antigens. In the study, approximately 160 TCR beta chains were listed as associated with cytomegalovirus. In a later analysis, several top co-occurrence clusters were reported to appear linked to parvovirus B19, influenza, CMV and Epstein-Barr virus. Some IMGT-functional V segments, including TRBV6-2 and TRBV6-3, could not be told apart with the 87-base-pair reads, so those segments were excluded. A later analysis found that HLA-associated TCR beta chains were more clonally expanded and had lower generation probabilities than equally common non-associated chains. Most CMV-associated TCR beta chains appeared to be HLA-restricted in a later analysis, and the HLA associations seemed to be driven largely by CMV exposure. An association between a missense DCLRE1C variant and V-gene and J-gene trimming of TCR beta chains was found in a later genetic analysis and replicated in an independent cohort. Assigning TCR associations to individual alleles was difficult when HLA alleles, especially DR and DQ, strongly co-occurred. The authors suggested that the approach could potentially be extended to other disease states and immunological phenotypes. In both the original and validation cohorts, the classifier was reported to diagnose cytomegalovirus status with high specificity and sensitivity. Compared with the roughly 700-donor mean, donors in an Asian-associated ancestry cluster had fewer N-insertions in productive TCRs, according to a later genetic analysis. The cohort was sequenced for TCR beta chains only, and without alpha or paired-chain data the features that could be detected were limited. In a later analysis, around 15,000 TCR beta sequences were associated with specific HLA alleles at a false discovery rate of 0.05.

Details on this clone: This clone's antigen is unknown. Base qualities are not recorded, but no much larger clone differs from it by a single base.

In the germline V gene, CDR1 corresponds to SQVTM and CDR2 to ANQGSEA. The cysteine opens and the phenylalanine closes a CDR3 of 11 amino acids. The read is trimmed to its CDR3 DNA, 33 bases read in frame from base 1. V lost 1 base and J lost 7 bases; the stretch between them is 7 bases long. In total, 630 or so healthy bone marrow donors made up the cohort. At the time of sampling, all cohort members were nominally healthy, though unrecorded immune exposures were likely present. The donor was CMV seronegative and was included in the group of 352 seronegative cohort members. A peripheral blood sample was collected from each donor, and TCR beta sequencing was performed on peripheral blood mononuclear cells. Genomic DNA was extracted from the blood cell samples with the Qiagen DNeasy Blood Extraction Kit. Receptor amplification or capture employed the immunoSEQ multiplex PCR assay. A mixture of 60 forward primers for TCR Vbeta segments and 13 reverse primers for TCR Jbeta segments was used in the multiplex PCR. A multiplex PCR assay on genomic DNA amplified the CDR3 region of rearranged TCR beta genes. The amplified TCR beta libraries were sequenced on the Illumina HiSeq System as 87-base-pair reads. The original methods were these. Across the roughly 670 repertoires, a later analysis counted roughly 84 million unique TCR beta chains, 9.5 million to 13 million of which were shared by at least two donors. To remove PCR and sequencing errors, raw reads were error-corrected and collapsed into unique sequences using a nearest-neighbor algorithm that merged closely related sequences. CDR3 sequences were aligned to IMGT reference sequences to assign V, D and J gene segments. For a sequence to be retained, a match of at least six nucleotides to both a V gene segment and a J gene segment was required. Rearrangements were classified as productive when the CDR3 lacked stop codons and remained in frame with V and J, and all other rearrangements were classified as non-productive. CDR3 was defined by IMGT convention, running from the second conserved V-encoded cysteine to the conserved J-encoded phenylalanine. Sequences without an unambiguous match to a single V gene segment were excluded from the earlier analysis of about 640 of the donors. An earlier analysis of approximately 590 of the donors called V segments functional above 56.7% productive rearrangements and segregating when the between-donor standard deviation exceeded 5%. A statistical classification framework was developed to diagnose cytomegalovirus status using the catalog of TCR beta chain sequences. V and J gene assignment, in a later analysis, came from comparing TCR nucleotide sequences with IMGT/GENE-DB human TR gene sequences. Using the TCRdist pipeline, a later analysis assigned CDR3 sequences along with most-parsimonious VDJ recombination scenarios. In a later analysis, each TCR beta chain was defined by its CDR3 amino acid sequence together with its V-gene family, and reads lacking a unique V-gene family were excluded. As a way to deal with suspected cross-contamination and a sequencing artifact, a later analysis dropped hundreds of nucleotide sequences that were highly shared and had low generation probability. In a later analysis, a clonal expansion index was calculated for each public chain from normalized within-repertoire ranks of inferred template counts. In a later analysis, generation probabilities were computed using a VDJ recombination model fitted to out-of-frame rearrangements, and the results were checked against IGoR. A later analysis scored TCR-TCR, TCR-HLA and TCR-CMV co-occurrence with hypergeometric tests, applying a repertoire-size bias correction to TCR pairs. False discovery rates were estimated in a later analysis by permuting HLA or CMV assignments 20 times. A later analysis grouped co-occurring TCRs with DBSCAN, adding TCRdist sequence similarity when clustering within HLA-allele-positive subsets. For co-occurrence clustering, repertoires with fewer than 30,000 or more than 120,000 public chains were excluded, along with five or six repertoires with anomalous nucleotide sharing. TCRdb took over this immuneACCESS table, retaining in-frame rearrangements with V and J assigned. Such tables are incomplete; in checked studies, under half of the missing clones stem from an unresolved V gene, and the remainder is unexplained. The V and J calls and clone size are taken from that table; D and trimming were inferred from the DNA. In this sample the table shows 95,000 to 150,000 clones, 80% of which occur a single time. More than 1% of the sample comes from the top ten.

The sample comprised PBMCs. The source of this sequence is a female donor in good health and CMV-seronegative. Here the chain combines TRBV29-1 and TRBJ1-1; a tentative D match to TRBD1 spans 5 bases. Here is the DNA: TGCAGCGTTGAAGGGGGCGGTGAAGCTTTCTTT. It codes for CSVEGGGEAFF.